The rows below give T cell receptor beta chains drawn from one sample of a study of beta chain features in type 1 diabetes. Some clones are missing from TCRdb's copy, which holds only in-frame ones; the method was immunoSEQ multiplex PCR. Among about 290,000 clones listed, 8% were seen once. What was sequenced was central memory CD4+ T cells from blood. All receptors derive from a woman between 18 and 29 years old in good health. CDR3s include the opening cysteine and the closing phenylalanine or tryptophan. D genes are given only for firm matches. A clone size is listed for some rows: how often the clone was seen (once, few, many), or a class if it is expanded.

d_call | j_call | clone_size | v_call | cdr3_nt | cdr3_aa
NA | TRBJ1-2 | NA | TRBV6-5 | TGTGCCAGCAGTTCGACGGACCTGCCCTCATATGGCTACACCTTC | CASSSTDLPSYGYTF
TRBD1 | TRBJ1-6 | many | TRBV7-3 | TGTGCCAGCAGCTTAGCACAGGGGGCTAAGGATTCACCCCTCCACTTT | CASSLAQGAKDSPLHF
TRBD1 | TRBJ1-4 | NA | TRBV30 | TGTGCCTGGAGTAGGACAGGCCCCAATGAAAAACTGTTTTTT | CAWSRTGPNEKLFF
NA | TRBJ2-3 | many | TRBV2 | TGTGCCAGCTCGTGGACGGATCCTACAGATACGCAGTATTTT | CASSWTDPTDTQYF
TRBD1 | TRBJ2-2 | few | TRBV7-3 | TGTGCCAGCAGCTTTCAGCGGGGACAGGGGCTGCCCGGGGAGCTGTTTTTT | CASSFQRGQGLPGELFF
NA | TRBJ2-1 | NA | TRBV11-2 | TGTGCCAGCAGCGAAACGACTAGTATCCCGCCCACAGAGCAGTTCTTC | CASSETTSIPPTEQFF
TRBD2 | TRBJ2-5 | NA | TRBV6-5 | TGTGCCAGCAGTTATTACGGCGGGGGGGCGAAGACCCAGTACTTC | CASSYYGGGAKTQYF
NA | TRBJ2-3 | NA | TRBV5-1 | TGCGCCAGCAGCTTGAATTCTAGGGCAGATACGCAGTATTTT | CASSLNSRADTQYF
NA | TRBJ1-5 | few | TRBV7-8 | TGTGCCAGCAGCTTCTGGACTAACAAAGGGCAGCCCCAGCATTTT | CASSFWTNKGQPQHF
TRBD1 | TRBJ2-1 | many | TRBV7-2 | TGTGCCAGCAGCTCTTGGACAGGGAACAATGAGCAGTTCTTC | CASSSWTGNNEQFF
NA | TRBJ1-4 | few | TRBV2 | TGTGCCAGCAGTGAAAGCGTCCTACCCTATGAAAAACTGTTTTTT | CASSESVLPYEKLFF
TRBD1 | TRBJ1-2 | NA | TRBV18 | TGTGCCAGCTCACCGTCCAGCCGTGCGACAGGGGTTTATGGCTACACCTTC | CASSPSSRATGVYGYTF
TRBD2 | TRBJ2-2 | few | TRBV5-1 | TGCGCCAGCAGCTTGGCCTCGGTAGCGGGGTCCGGGGAGCTGTTTTTT | CASSLASVAGSGELFF
NA | TRBJ1-6 | NA | TRBV4-3 | TGCGCCAGCAGCCAAGACCCTTTTGGGGGATCCGCTTATAATTCACCCCTCCACTTT | CASSQDPFGGSAYNSPLHF
NA | TRBJ1-5 | NA | TRBV27 | TGTGCCAGCACCCGATCCCCGGGGGGCAATCAGCCCCAGCATTTT | CASTRSPGGNQPQHF
NA | TRBJ2-1 | few | TRBV27 | TGTGCCAGCGCGCAGGTCTCCCCTTACAATGAGCAGTTCTTC | CASAQVSPYNEQFF
NA | TRBJ2-6 | few | TRBV18 | TGTGCCAGCTCACCAAGAGGGGCCGGAGATTCTGGGGCCAACGTCCTGACTTTC | CASSPRGAGDSGANVLTF
TRBD2 | TRBJ2-7 | many | TRBV9 | TGTGCCAGCAGCGTCGCGGGACTAGCGGGATTCTACGAGCAGTACTTC | CASSVAGLAGFYEQYF
NA | TRBJ1-1 | many | TRBV16 | TGTGCCAGCAGCCGCAGTCTGAACACTGAAGCTTTCTTT | CASSRSLNTEAFF
TRBD2 | TRBJ2-1 | few | TRBV5-4 | TGTGCCAGCAGCTTGGACCTAGCGGCCCACAATGAGCAGTTCTTC | CASSLDLAAHNEQFF
TRBD1 | TRBJ1-2 | NA | TRBV6-6 | TGTGCCAGCAGCAAACAGGGGACCGGCTACACCTTC | CASSKQGTGYTF
NA | TRBJ2-5 | many | TRBV11-2 | TGTGCCAGCAGCCCCCGTGCCGGGTCTACGGAGACCCAGTACTTC | CASSPRAGSTETQYF
TRBD2 | TRBJ2-1 | few | TRBV5-4 | TGTGCCAGCATCAAAGATAGCGGGTTCCCCAATGAGCAGTTCTTC | CASIKDSGFPNEQFF
TRBD1 | TRBJ1-4 | few | TRBV18 | TGTGCCAGCTCACCCTTCGGACAGGGGGCTATGGCAACTAATGAAAAACTGTTTTTT | CASSPFGQGAMATNEKLFF
NA | TRBJ2-2 | few | TRBV4-3 | TGCGCCAGCAGCCGACAGATATCGAACACCGGGGAGCTGTTTTTT | CASSRQISNTGELFF
TRBD2 | TRBJ2-7 | few | TRBV27 | TGTGCCAGCAGTTTATCTCTAGCGGAAACCTACGAGCAGTACTTC | CASSLSLAETYEQYF
NA | TRBJ1-2 | NA | TRBV2 | TGTGCCAGCAGTGAATCAGAATCAAACTATGGCTACACCTTC | CASSESESNYGYTF